This T cell receptor beta chain originates from a study of T cell changes during pregnancy in multiple sclerosis. Trimming took off 7 bases at V and 6 bases at J, with 15 bases between the two ends. This CDR3 is 13 amino acids long. CDR1 ENHRY and CDR2 SYGVKD come from the germline V gene. Some clones are missing from TCRdb's copy, which holds only in-frame ones; the method was immunoSEQ multiplex PCR. The sample holds 55,000 to 65,000 clones, over 85% seen once. Here the sequenced sample was peripheral blood, taken in the second trimester of pregnancy. This sequence originates from a female donor with multiple sclerosis, enrolled in a pregnancy study. The chain links TRBV10-3 to TRBJ1-1; the D gene is possibly TRBD1 (5 bases). This CDR3 reads CAIKGPGEPEAFF. CDR3 nucleotides: TGTGCCATCAAGGGGCCAGGAGAACCTGAAGCTTTCTTT.